This TCR beta chain comes out of a study of T cell repertoires in cytomegalovirus infection. For the study at large: Selection of CMV epitopes for the study included recently identified HLA-C-restricted and well-studied HLA-B-restricted ones. Matching HLA type and CMV infection were both indicated by public TCR beta signatures. Overall study results and limits: HLA-C-restricted, CMV-specific TCR beta clonotypes were dominant ex vivo.

TCRdb processed the reads anew with MiXCR; each CDR3 protein has one entry. The repertoire consists of roughly 990,000 distinct CDR3 sequences, with roughly a third occurring once and the leading ten covering over 10%. This clonotype has only a few counts. Its specificity is not known. Sequences were derived from cultured CD8+ T cells from PBMCs, sampled from culture after CMV antigen stimulation. The sequence derives from a human donor in good health (CMV status not recorded). Some clones in this sample may be carry-over from other donors' samples.

CDR3 region: CASSYSGVTGELFF. CDR3 nucleotides: TGTGCCAGCAGTTACTCCGGGGTAACCGGGGAGCTGTTTTTT. V and J are TRBV6-2 or TRBV6-3 and TRBJ2-2, with D tentatively TRBD2 (5 bases). Germline CDR1 and CDR2: MNHEY and SVGEGT. CDR3 length equals 14 residues. The germline V and J ends were trimmed by 0 bases and 5 bases, with 7 bases remaining between them.